In this sample, the clone carrying this T cell receptor beta chain turned up many times. This sample is part of a study of T cells in Graves' hyperthyroidism and ophthalmopathy. Per the germline V gene, CDR1 is MDHEN and CDR2 is SYDVKM. The CDR3 totals 13 residues. The V and J ends lost 2 bases and 6 bases, in that order; junction bases with no gene match: 4. Diagnoses were made from clinical symptoms, serum measures (thyroxine and TRAb), thyroid ultrasound and orbital computed tomography. The TCR beta CDR3 regions underwent amplification using RNA transcripts as the source. The TCR CDR3 was amplified in a first-round RT-PCR using the HTBI primer set. TCRdb processed the multiplex PCR reads anew with MiXCR; each CDR3 protein has one entry. The sample holds roughly 350,000 distinct CDR3 sequences, around 15% seen once.

The sample consisted of blood. The chain couples TRBV28 to TRBJ2-7, with 7 bases that match TRBD2. The TCR was taken from a woman aged 40 to 50 with Graves' ophthalmopathy. CDR3 sequence reads: CASSLAGASEQYF. The CDR3 nucleotides are TGTGCCAGCAGTTTAGCGGGAGCCAGCGAGCAGTACTTC.